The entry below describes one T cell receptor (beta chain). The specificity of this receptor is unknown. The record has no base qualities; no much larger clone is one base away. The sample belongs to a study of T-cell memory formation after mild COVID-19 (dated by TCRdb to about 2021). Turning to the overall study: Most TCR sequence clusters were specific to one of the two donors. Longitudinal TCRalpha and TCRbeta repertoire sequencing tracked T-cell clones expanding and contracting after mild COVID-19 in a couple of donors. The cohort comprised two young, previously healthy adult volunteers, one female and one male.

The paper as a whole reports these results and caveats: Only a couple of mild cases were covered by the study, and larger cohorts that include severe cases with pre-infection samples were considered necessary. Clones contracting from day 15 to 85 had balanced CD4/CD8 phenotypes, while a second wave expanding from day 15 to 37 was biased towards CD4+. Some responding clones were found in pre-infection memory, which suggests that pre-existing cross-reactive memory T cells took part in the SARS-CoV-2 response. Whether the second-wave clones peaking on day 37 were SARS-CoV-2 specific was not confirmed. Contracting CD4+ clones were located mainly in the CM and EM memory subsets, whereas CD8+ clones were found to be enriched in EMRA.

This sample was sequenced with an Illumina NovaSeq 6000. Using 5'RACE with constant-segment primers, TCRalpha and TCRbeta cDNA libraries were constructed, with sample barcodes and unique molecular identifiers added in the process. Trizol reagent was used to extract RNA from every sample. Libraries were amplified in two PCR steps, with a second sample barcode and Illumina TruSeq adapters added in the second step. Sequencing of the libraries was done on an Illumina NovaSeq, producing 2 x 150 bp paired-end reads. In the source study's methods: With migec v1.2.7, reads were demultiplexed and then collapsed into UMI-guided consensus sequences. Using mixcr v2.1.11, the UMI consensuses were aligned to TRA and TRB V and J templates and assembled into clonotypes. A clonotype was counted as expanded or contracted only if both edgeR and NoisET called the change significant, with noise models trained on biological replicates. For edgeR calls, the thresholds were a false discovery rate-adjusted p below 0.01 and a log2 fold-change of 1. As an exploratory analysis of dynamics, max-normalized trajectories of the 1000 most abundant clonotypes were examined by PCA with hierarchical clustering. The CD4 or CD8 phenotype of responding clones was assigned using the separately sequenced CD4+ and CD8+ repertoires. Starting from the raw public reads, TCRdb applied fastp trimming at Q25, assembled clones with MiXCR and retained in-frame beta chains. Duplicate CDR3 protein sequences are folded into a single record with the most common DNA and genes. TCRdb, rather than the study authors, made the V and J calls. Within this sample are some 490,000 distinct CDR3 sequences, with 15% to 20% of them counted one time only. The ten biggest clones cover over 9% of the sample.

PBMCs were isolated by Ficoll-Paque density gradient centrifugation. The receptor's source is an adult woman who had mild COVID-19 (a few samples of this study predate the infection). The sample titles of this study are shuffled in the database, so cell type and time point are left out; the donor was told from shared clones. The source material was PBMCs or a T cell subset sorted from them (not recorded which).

CDR3 loop: CASSESGSGLYEQYF. The nucleotide sequence is TGTGCCAGCAGTGAATCGGGGAGCGGGCTCTACGAGCAGTACTTC. The chain joins TRBV25-1 to TRBJ2-7, and TRBD2 may be the D gene, going by 6 matching bases. The junction shows trimming of 1 base on V and 3 bases on J, plus 13 bases between the germline ends. CDR1 and CDR2 are drawn from the germline V gene: MGHDK, SYGVNS. The CDR3 covers 15 residues, taking in both the cysteine and the phenylalanine. Of the read, only the CDR3 DNA is kept; its 45 bases are in frame from base 1.